Included here is one TCR beta chain sequence, with context. This entry is derived from a study of blood T cell repertoires in COVID-19. Study details: T cells, B-cell-depleted T cells, or PBMCs supplied cDNA or gDNA.

This CDR3 has 14 amino acids. The V end lost 1 base, the J end lost 2 bases, and 9 bases lay between the germline ends. Looked up from germline, CDR1 is SGHRS and CDR2 is YFSETQ. Per the original methods: Scientists estimated how many nucleated cells there were by amplifying reference gene primers. Profiling relied on immunoSEQ multiplex PCR, and the TCRdb table lists in-frame clones only, not all of them. D and trimming were read from the DNA, whereas the V and J calls and clone size are those reported in that table. The top ten hold 0.75% to 1% of the sample, which has around 290,000 clones, 88% seen once. The study recruited people aged roughly 18 to 100 years across roughly 23 US areas. Participants had their cohort set by participant-reported clinical history.

The origin of this receptor is a woman younger than 45 who had recovered from COVID-19. The sequencing sample was made of PBMCs or T cells enriched from blood (not recorded which). The rearrangement uses TRBV5-1 and TRBJ1-1, with a weak D call TRBD1 (5 bases). CDR3 nucleotides: TGCGCCAGCAGCTTGAACGGGGGAAACACTGAAGCTTTCTTT. It codes for CASSLNGGNTEAFF.